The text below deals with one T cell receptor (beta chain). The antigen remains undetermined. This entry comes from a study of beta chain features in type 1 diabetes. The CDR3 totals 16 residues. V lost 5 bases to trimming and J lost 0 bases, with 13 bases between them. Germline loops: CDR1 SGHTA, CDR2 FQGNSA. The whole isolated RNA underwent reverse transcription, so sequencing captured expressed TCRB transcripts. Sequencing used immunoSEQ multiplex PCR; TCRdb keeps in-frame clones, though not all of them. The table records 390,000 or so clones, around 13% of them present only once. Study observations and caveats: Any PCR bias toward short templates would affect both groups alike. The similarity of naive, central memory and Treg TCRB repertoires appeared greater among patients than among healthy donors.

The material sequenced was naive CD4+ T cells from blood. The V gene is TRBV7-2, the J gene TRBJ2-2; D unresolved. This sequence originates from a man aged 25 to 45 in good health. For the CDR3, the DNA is TGTGCCAGCAGCCCGCGTGGACCTACGAACACCGGGGAGCTGTTTTTT. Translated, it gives CASSPRGPTNTGELFF.